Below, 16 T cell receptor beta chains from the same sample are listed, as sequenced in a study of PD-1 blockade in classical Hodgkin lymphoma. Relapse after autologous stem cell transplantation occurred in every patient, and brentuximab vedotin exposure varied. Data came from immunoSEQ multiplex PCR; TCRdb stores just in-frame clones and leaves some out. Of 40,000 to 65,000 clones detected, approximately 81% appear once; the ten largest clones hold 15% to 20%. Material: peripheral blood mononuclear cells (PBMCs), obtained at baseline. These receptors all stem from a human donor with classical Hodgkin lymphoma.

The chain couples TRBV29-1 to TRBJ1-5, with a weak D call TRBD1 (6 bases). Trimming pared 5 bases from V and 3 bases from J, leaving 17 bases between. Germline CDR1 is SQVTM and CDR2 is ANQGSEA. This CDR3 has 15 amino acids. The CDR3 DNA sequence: TGCAGCGTTTGGGCGGGGGGCGCGTCCAATCAGCCCCAGCATTTT. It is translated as CSVWAGGASNQPQHF.

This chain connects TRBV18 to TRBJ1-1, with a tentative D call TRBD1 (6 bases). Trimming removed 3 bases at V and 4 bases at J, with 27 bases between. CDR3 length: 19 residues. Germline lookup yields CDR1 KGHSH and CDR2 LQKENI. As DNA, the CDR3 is TGTGCCAGCTCACCGTTCGGTGGTGGTGGCACAGGGACGGGCACTGAAGCTTTCTTT. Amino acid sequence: CASSPFGGGGTGTGTEAFF. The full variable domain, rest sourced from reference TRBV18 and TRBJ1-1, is NAGVMQNPRHLVRRRGQEARLRCSPMKGHSHVYWYRQLPEEGLKFMVYLQKENIIDESGMPKERFSAEFPKEGPSILRIQQVVRGDSAAYFCASSPFGGGGTGTGTEAFFGQGTRLTVV.

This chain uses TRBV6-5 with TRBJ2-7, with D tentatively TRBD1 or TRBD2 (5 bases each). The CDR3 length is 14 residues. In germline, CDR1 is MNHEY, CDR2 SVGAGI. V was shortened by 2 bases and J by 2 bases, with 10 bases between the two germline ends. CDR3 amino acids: CASSYRDRTYEQYF. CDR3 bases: TGTGCCAGCAGTTACCGGGACCGGACCTACGAGCAGTACTTC.

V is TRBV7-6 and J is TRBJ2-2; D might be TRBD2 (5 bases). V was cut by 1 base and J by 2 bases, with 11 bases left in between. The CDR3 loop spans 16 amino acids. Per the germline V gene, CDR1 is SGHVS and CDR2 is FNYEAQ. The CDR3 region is CASSLVARANTGELFF. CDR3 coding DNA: TGTGCCAGCAGCTTAGTTGCGCGGGCAAACACCGGGGAGCTGTTTTTT.

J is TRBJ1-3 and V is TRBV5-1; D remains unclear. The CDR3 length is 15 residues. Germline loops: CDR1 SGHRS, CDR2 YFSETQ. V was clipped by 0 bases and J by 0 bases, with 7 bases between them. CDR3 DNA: TGCGCCAGCAGCTTGGTGGGGTACTCTGGAAACACCATATATTTT. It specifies CASSLVGYSGNTIYF.

CDR3 sequence reads: CASSPLIPTGVHGYTF. The CDR3 DNA is TGTGCCAGCAGTCCGCTTATTCCCACAGGGGTCCATGGCTACACCTTC. The chain employs TRBV27 and TRBJ1-2, with TRBD1 matching over 7 bases. This CDR3 comprises 16 residues. CDR1 is MNHEY and CDR2 is SMNVEV in the germline V gene (reference sequence). Trimming removed 5 bases from V and 6 bases from J; junction bases left unmatched: 15.

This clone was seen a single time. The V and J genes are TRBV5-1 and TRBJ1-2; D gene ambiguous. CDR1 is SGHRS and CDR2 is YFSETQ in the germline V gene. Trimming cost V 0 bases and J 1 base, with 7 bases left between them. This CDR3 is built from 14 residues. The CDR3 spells CASSLDSFNYGYTF. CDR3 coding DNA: TGCGCCAGCAGCTTGGACAGCTTTAACTATGGCTACACCTTC. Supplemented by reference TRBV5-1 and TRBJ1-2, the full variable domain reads KAGVTQTPRYLIKTRGQQVTLSCSPISGHRSVSWYQQTPGQGLQFLFEYFSETQRNKGNFPGRFSGRQFSNSRSEMNVSTLELGDSALYLCASSLDSFNYGYTFGSGTRLTVV.

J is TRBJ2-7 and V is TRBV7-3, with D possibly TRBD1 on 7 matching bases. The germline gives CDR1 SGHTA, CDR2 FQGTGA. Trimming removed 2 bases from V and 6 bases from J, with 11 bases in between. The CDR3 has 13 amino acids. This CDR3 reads CASSLGGGGEQYF. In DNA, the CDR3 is TGTGCCAGCAGCTTAGGAGGGGGCGGCGAGCAGTACTTC.

CDR3 amino acids: CSVLEGASQPQHF. The CDR3 DNA is TGCAGCGTCCTAGAGGGGGCGAGTCAGCCCCAGCATTTT. The chain uses TRBV29-1 and TRBJ1-5; 7 nucleotides agree with TRBD1. The CDR3 is 13 amino acids. V gave up 6 bases and J gave up 6 bases; unmatched junction bases: 8. Germline CDR1 is SQVTM and CDR2 is ANQGSEA. Filled out from reference TRBV29-1 and TRBJ1-5, the complete variable domain reads SAVISQKPSRDICQRGTSLTIQCQVDSQVTMMFWYRQQPGQSLTLIATANQGSEATYESGFVIDKFPISRPNLTFSTLTVSNMSPEDSSIYLCSVLEGASQPQHFGDGTRLSIL.

CDR3 DNA: TGTGCCAGCAGCTCCTGGGAGGCCGGGGAGCTGTTTTTT. It codes for CASSSWEAGELFF. V is TRBV7-3 and J is TRBJ2-2; D might be TRBD2 (6 bases). The V gene lost 4 bases and the J gene lost 6 bases, with 9 bases spanning the gap. There are 13 residues in the CDR3. The V gene's germline CDR1 is SGHTA and CDR2 FQGTGA.

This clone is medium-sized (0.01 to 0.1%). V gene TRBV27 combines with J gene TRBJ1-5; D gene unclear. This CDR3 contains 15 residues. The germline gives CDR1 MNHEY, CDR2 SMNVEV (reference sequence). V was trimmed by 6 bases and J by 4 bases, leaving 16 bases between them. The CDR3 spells CASSVGPTGNQPQHF. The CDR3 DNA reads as TGTGCCAGCAGCGTAGGCCCTACTGGGAATCAGCCCCAGCATTTT.

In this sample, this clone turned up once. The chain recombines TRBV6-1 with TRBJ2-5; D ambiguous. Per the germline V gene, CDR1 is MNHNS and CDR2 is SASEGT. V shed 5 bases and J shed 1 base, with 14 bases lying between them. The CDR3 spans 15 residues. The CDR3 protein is CASSQNRQVQETQYF. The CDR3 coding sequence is TGTGCCAGCAGTCAGAACCGGCAAGTCCAAGAGACCCAGTACTTC.

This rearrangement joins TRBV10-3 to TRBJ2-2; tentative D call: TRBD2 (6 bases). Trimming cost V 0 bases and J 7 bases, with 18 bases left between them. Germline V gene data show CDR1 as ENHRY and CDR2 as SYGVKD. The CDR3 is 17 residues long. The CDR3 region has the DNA TGTGCCATCAGTGAGTCCCCAGTCGGGGGTTCGATCGGGGAGCTGTTTTTT. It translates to CAISESPVGGSIGELFF.

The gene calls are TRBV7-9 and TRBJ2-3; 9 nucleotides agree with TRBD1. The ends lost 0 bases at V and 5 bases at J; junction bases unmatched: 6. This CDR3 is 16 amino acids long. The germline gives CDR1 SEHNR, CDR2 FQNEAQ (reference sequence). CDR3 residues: CASSLARGTGLDTQYF. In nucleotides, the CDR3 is TGTGCCAGCAGCTTAGCGCGGGGGACAGGGCTAGATACGCAGTATTTT.

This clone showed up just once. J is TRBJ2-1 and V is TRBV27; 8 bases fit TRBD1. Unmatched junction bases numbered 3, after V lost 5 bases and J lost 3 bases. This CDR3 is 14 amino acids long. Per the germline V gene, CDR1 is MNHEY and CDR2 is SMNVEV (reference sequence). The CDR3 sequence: CASSAGTGYNEQFF. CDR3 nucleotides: TGTGCCAGCAGTGCTGGGACAGGCTACAATGAGCAGTTCTTC.

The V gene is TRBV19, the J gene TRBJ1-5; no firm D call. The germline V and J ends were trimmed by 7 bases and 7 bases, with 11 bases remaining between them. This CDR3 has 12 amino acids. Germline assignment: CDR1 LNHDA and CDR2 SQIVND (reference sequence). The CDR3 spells CASTIGGQPQHF. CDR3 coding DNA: TGTGCCAGTACCATAGGAGGCCAGCCCCAGCATTTT.